This TCR beta chain was sequenced in a study of blood T cell repertoires in COVID-19. Study details: Acute-phase and convalescent COVID-19 samples originated in the United States, Italy and Spain. Sources were T cells, B-cell-depleted T cells, or PBMCs; the material itself was cDNA or gDNA.

This clone occurred a few times. As handled by the study authors: Nucleated cell counts were estimated from reference gene primer amplification. Profiled with immunoSEQ multiplex PCR; TCRdb holds only in-frame clones, not every one. That table gives V, J and clone size, and the DNA gave D and trimming. The sample contains roughly 60,000 clones, 75% to 90% of which appear only once. Germline values: CDR1 MNHEY, CDR2 SVGAGI. The CDR3 runs to 13 residues. V was pared by 7 bases and J by 3 bases, with 12 bases between. V usage is TRBV6-5 and J usage is TRBJ1-2; tentatively, D is TRBD1 (6 bases). The specimen was peripheral blood. The sequence was obtained from a man older than 75 with acute or convalescent COVID-19. CDR3 in DNA: TGTGCCAGCAAGAGGGACACCTACTATGGCTACACCTTC. Translating it yields CASKRDTYYGYTF.